This paragraph reports one T cell receptor beta chain. The CDR3 loop spans 17 amino acids. Germline values: CDR1 MDHEN, CDR2 SYDVKM. V lost 2 bases and J lost 0, with 14 bases in between. This sample is drawn from a study of blood T cell repertoires in COVID-19. On the study more broadly: Samples came from the United States, Italy and Spain, spanning acute and convalescent COVID-19.

Generated by immunoSEQ multiplex PCR, the TCRdb table keeps only in-frame clones and is missing some. Here the sample spans some 44,000 clones, approximately 88% being singletons. Sequencing was done on a sample of peripheral blood. V and J are TRBV28 and TRBJ2-1; D is uncertain. This sequence originates from a man in his 60s with active COVID-19. The CDR3 sequence is CASSLIQPPSSYNEQFF. In nucleotides, the CDR3 is TGTGCCAGCAGTTTAATTCAACCGCCGAGCTCCTACAATGAGCAGTTCTTC.